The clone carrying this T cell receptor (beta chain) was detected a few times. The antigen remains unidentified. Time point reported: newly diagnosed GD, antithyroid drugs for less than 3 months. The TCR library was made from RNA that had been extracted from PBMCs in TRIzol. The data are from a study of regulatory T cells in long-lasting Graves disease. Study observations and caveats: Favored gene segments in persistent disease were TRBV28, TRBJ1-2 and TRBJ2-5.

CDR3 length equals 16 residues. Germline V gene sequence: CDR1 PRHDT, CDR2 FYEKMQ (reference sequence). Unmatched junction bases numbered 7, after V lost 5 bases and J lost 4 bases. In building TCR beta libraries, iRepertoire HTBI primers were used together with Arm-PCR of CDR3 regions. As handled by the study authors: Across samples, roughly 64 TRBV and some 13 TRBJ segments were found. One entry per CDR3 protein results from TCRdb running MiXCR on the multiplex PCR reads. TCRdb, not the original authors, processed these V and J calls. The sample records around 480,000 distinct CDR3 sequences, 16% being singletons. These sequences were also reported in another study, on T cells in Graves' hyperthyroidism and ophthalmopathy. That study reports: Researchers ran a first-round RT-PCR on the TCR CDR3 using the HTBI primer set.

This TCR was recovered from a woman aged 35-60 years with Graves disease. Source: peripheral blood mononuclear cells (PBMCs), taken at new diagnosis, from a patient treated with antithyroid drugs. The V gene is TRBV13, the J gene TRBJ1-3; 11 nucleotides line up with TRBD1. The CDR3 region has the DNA TGTGCCAGCAGCCCTGGACAGGGGGCCGAGGGAAACACCATATATTTT. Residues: CASSPGQGAEGNTIYF.